This T cell receptor (beta chain) was obtained from a study of PD-1 blockade in mismatch repair-deficient tumors. V lost 3 bases to trimming and J lost 4 bases; unmatched junction nucleotides: 15. CDR3 size: 20 residues. Germline V gene sequence: CDR1 KGHSH, CDR2 LQKENI. Every patient had mismatch repair deficiency by PCR or immunohistochemistry. Method: immunoSEQ multiplex PCR; TCRdb's copy keeps in-frame clones and lacks some. This sample has around 50,000 clones, with approximately 80% found just once. The receptor comes from an adult with mismatch repair-deficient cancer. The chain employs TRBV18 and TRBJ2-2, with 12 nucleotides matching TRBD2. This specimen consisted of PBMCs, obtained before pembrolizumab treatment. CDR3 residues: CASSPIRGLAGQRGTGELFF. DNA for the CDR3: TGTGCCAGCTCACCTATCCGGGGACTAGCGGGTCAACGGGGCACCGGGGAGCTGTTTTTT.